This T cell receptor beta chain was sequenced in a study of shared clonotypes between healthy human individuals. Overall study results and limits: A generally larger estimated richness was seen in naive subsets than in memory subsets.

V was trimmed by 0 bases and J by 4 bases, leaving 9 bases between them. Germline assignment: CDR1 SGHTS and CDR2 YDEGEE. The CDR3 runs 14 residues. Some clones are missing from TCRdb's copy, which holds only in-frame ones; the method was immunoSEQ multiplex PCR. Of about 2.3 million clones detected, approximately 93% appear once; the ten largest clones hold 0.39%. Recent acute infections and vaccinations were absent in the healthy HIV-negative adult donors. With regard to this clone: No antigen is known for it.

The chain joins TRBV5-8 to TRBJ2-3, with D maybe TRBD2 (6 bases). The sequence came from a man between 18 and 35 years old in good health. Some clones in this sample may be carry-over from other donors' samples. The sample was naive CD4+ T cells from PBMCs. Subset: CD45RA+ positively selected. The CDR3 here is CASSLAGGADTQYF. CDR3 DNA sequence: TGTGCCAGCAGCTTGGCCGGGGGAGCAGATACGCAGTATTTT. Full variable domain (remainder filled in from reference TRBV5-8 and TRBJ2-3): EAGVTQSPTHLIKTRGQQATLRCSPISGHTSVYWYQQALGLGLQFLLWYDEGEERNRGNFPPRFSGRQFPNYSSELNVNALELEDSALYLCASSLAGGADTQYFGPGTRLTVL.